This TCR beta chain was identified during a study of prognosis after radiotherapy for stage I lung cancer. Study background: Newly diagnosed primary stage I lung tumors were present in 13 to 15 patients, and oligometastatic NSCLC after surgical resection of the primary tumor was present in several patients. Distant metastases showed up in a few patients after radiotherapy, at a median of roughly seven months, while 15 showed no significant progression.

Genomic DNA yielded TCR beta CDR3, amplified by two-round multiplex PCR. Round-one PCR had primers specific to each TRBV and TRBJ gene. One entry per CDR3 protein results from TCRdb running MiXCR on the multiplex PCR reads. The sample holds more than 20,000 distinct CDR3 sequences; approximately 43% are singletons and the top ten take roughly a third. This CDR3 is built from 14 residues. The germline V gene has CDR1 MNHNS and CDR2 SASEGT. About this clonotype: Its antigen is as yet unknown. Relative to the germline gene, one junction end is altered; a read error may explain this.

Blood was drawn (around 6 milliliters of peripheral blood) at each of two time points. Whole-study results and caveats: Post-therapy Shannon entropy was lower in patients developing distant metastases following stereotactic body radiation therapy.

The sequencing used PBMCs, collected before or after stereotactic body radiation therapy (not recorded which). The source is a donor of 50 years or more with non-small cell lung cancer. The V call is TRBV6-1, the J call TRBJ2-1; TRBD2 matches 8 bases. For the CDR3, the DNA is TGTGCCAGCAGTGCGACTAGCGTCTACAATGATCAGTTCTTC. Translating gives CASSATSVYNDQFF.